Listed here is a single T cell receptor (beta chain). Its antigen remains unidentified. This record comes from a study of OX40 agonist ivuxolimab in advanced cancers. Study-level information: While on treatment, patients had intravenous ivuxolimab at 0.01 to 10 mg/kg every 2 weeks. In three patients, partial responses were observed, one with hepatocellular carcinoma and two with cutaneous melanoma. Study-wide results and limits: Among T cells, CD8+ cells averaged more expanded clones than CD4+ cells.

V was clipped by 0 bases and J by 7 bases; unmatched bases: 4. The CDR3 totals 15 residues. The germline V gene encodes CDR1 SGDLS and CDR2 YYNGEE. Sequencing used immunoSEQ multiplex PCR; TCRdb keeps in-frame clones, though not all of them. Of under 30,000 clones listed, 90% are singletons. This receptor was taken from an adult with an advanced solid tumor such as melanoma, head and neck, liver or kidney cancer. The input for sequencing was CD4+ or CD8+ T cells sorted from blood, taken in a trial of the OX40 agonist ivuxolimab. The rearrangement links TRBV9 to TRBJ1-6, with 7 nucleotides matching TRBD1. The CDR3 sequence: CASSVGGDSNSPLHF. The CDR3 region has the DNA TGTGCCAGCAGCGTAGGAGGGGACAGCAATTCACCCCTCCACTTT.